This T cell receptor beta chain originates from a study of OX40 agonist ivuxolimab in advanced cancers. With 0 bases removed from V and 7 bases from J, the gap between germline ends came to 16 bases. The CDR3 runs to 15 residues. The germline gives CDR1 LNHNV, CDR2 YYDKDF (reference sequence). Assay: immunoSEQ multiplex PCR; the TCRdb copy retains only in-frame clones and omits some. The sample lists 30,000 to 40,000 clones; 65% to 90% were seen once. The origin of this receptor is an adult with an advanced solid tumor such as melanoma, head and neck, liver or kidney cancer. The sample was CD4+ or CD8+ T cells sorted from blood, taken in a trial of the OX40 agonist ivuxolimab. The gene calls are TRBV15 and TRBJ2-7; the D gene is possibly TRBD2 (5 bases). The CDR3 spells CATSRDLGRVREQYF. CDR3 coding DNA: TGTGCCACCAGCAGAGATCTGGGGAGAGTAAGGGAGCAGTACTTC.